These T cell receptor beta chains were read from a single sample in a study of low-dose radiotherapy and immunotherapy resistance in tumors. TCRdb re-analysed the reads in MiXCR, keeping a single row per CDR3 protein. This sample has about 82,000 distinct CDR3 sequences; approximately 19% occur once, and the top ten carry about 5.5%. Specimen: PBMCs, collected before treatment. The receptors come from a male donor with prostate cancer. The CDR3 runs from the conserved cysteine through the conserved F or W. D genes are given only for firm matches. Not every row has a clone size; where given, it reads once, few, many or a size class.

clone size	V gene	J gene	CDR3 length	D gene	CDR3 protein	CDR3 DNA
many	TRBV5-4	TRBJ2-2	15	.	CASTSSRAYNGELFF	TGTGCCAGCACTTCCTCCAGGGCTTATAACGGGGAGCTGTTTTTT
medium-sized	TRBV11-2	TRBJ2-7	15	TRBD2	CASSLAPSGRAAQYF	TGTGCCAGCAGCTTAGCCCCTAGCGGGAGGGCCGCGCAGTACTTC
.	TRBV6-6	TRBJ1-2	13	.	CASTAAPNYGYTF	TGTGCCAGCACCGCGGCACCTAACTATGGCTACACCTTC
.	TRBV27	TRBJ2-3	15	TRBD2	CANSLRVAGQDTQYF	TGTGCCAACAGTTTAAGGGTAGCGGGCCAGGATACGCAGTATTTT
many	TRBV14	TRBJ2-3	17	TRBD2	CASSPPGRGGFTDTQYF	TGTGCCAGCAGCCCCCCCGGGCGGGGGGGCTTCACAGATACGCAGTATTTT
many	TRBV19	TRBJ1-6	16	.	CASRGGILTLNSPLHF	TGTGCCAGTAGAGGCGGTATACTGACCCTTAATTCACCCCTCCACTTT
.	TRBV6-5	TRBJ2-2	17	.	CASRGAGGANTGELFFF	.
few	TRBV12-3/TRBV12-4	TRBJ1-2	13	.	CASSIGWNYGYTF	TGTGCCAGCAGTATAGGGTGGAACTATGGCTACACCTTC
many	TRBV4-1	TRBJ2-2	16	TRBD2	CASSQRLAGDTGELFF	TGCGCCAGCAGCCAACGACTAGCGGGCGACACCGGGGAGCTGTTTTTT
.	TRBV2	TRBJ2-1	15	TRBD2	CASSESGGPYNEQFF	TGTGCCAGCAGTGAGAGCGGGGGACCCTACAATGAGCAGTTCTTC
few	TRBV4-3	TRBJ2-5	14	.	CASSQQDRQETQYF	TGCGCCAGCAGCCAACAGGACCGCCAAGAGACCCAGTACTTC
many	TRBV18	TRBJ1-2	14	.	CASSPGRENYGYTF	TGTGCCAGCTCACCGGGACGGGAGAACTATGGCTACACCTTC
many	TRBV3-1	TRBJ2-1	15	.	CASSQAQEFYNEQFF	TGTGCCAGCAGCCAAGCACAGGAGTTCTACAATGAGCAGTTCTTC
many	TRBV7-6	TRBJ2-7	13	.	CASSSTVGYEQYF	TGTGCCAGCAGCTCGACTGTAGGCTACGAGCAGTACTTC
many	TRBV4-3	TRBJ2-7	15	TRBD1	CASSQLTGGVYEQYF	TGCGCCAGCAGCCAACTGACAGGGGGGGTCTACGAGCAGTACTTC
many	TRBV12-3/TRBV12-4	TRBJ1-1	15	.	CASSTLAYRDTEAFF	TGTGCCAGCAGCACGCTAGCCTACAGGGATACTGAAGCTTTCTTT
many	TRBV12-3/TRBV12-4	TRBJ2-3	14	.	CASSLLQGVDTQYF	TGTGCCAGCAGTTTACTTCAGGGTGTAGATACGCAGTATTTT
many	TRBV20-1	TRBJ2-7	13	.	CSARDRALYEQYF	TGCAGTGCTAGAGACAGGGCGCTCTACGAGCAGTACTTC
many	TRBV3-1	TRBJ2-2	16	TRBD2	CASSHLGGGDTGELFF	TGTGCCAGCAGTCATCTGGGCGGGGGGGACACCGGGGAGCTGTTTTTT
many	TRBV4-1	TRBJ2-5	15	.	CASSQGQGGEETQYF	TGCGCCAGCAGCCAAGGACAGGGAGGAGAAGAGACCCAGTACTTC
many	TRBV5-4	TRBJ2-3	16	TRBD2	CASSQEYGGSTDTQYF	TGTGCCAGCAGCCAGGAATACGGGGGGAGCACAGATACGCAGTATTTT
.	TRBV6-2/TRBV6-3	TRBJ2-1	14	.	CASSYGSSYNEQFF	TGTGCCAGCAGTTACGGGAGCTCCTACAATGAGCAGTTCTTC
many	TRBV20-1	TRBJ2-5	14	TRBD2	CSAKGLAGSETQYF	TGCAGTGCCAAGGGACTAGCGGGATCAGAGACCCAGTACTTC
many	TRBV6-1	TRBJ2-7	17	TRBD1	CASTSRGGQGALSEQYF	TGTGCCAGCACCTCAAGGGGCGGACAGGGTGCACTGTCCGAGCAGTACTTC
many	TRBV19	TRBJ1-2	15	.	CASSMGTDSYYGYTF	TGTGCCAGTAGTATGGGGACCGATTCTTACTATGGCTACACCTTC
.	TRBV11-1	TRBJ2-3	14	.	CASSYGTYTDTQYF	TGTGCCAGCAGCTATGGCACCTACACAGATACGCAGTATTTT
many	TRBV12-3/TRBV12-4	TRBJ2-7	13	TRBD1	CASRRDRAAEQYF	TGTGCCAGTAGGCGGGACAGGGCTGCCGAGCAGTACTTC
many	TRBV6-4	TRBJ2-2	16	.	CASSPQGIRFTGELFF	TGTGCCAGCAGCCCACAGGGAATACGGTTCACCGGGGAGCTGTTTTTT
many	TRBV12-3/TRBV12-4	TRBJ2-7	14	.	CASSFGGAREEQYF	TGTGCCAGCAGTTTTGGGGGGGCACGGGAAGAGCAGTACTTC
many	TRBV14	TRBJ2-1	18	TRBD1	CASSQDLRDRGPYNEQFF	TGTGCCAGCAGCCAAGATCTTCGGGACAGGGGCCCCTACAATGAGCAGTTCTTC
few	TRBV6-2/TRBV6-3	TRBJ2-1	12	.	CATRRSYNEQFF	TGTGCCACAAGAAGGTCCTACAATGAGCAGTTCTTC
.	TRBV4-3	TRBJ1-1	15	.	CASRNRGLNDAEAFF	TGCGCCAGCCGGAACCGGGGATTAAATGACGCTGAAGCTTTCTTT
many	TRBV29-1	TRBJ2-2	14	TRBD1	CSVVRGPNTGELFF	TGCAGCGTTGTCAGGGGGCCAAACACCGGGGAGCTGTTTTTT
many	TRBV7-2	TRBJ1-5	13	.	CASNTGGNQPQHF	TGTGCCAGCAACACCGGGGGCAATCAGCCCCAGCATTTT
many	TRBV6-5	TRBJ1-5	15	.	CASRPRGSSNQPQHF	TGTGCCAGCAGACCCAGGGGATCGAGCAATCAGCCCCAGCATTTT
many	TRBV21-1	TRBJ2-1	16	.	CASSKRGQRAYNEQFF	TGTGCCAGCAGCAAAAGGGGACAGCGTGCCTACAATGAGCAGTTCTTC
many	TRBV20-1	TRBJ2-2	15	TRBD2	CSAQTSGRTTGELFF	TGCAGTGCCCAGACTAGCGGGAGGACCACCGGGGAGCTGTTTTTT
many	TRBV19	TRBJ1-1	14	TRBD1	CASRVTGGNTEAFF	TGTGCCAGTAGGGTAACAGGGGGGAACACTGAAGCTTTCTTT
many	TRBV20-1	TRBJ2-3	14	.	CSAEQGAPTDTQYF	TGCAGTGCGGAACAGGGAGCGCCTACAGATACGCAGTATTTT
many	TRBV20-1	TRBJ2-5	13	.	CSASPTGRGTQYF	TGCAGTGCTAGCCCGACAGGGCGGGGGACCCAGTACTTC
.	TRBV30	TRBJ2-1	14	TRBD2	CAWTTGTSWNEQFF	TGTGCCTGGACTACCGGGACTAGCTGGAATGAGCAGTTCTTC
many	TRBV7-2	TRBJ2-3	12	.	CGNRGSTDTQYF	TGTGGGAACAGAGGAAGCACAGATACGCAGTATTTT
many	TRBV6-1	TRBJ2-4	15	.	CASREHPIAKNIQYF	TGTGCCAGCAGGGAACATCCTATAGCCAAAAACATTCAGTACTTC
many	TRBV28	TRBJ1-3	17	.	CASSLPLVGGSGNTIYF	TGTGCCAGCAGTTTACCTCTCGTCGGGGGATCTGGAAACACCATATATTTT
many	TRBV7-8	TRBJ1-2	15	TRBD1	CASSEGQGKGYGYTF	TGTGCCAGCAGCGAAGGACAGGGAAAGGGCTATGGCTACACCTTC
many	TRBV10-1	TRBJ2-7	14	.	CASSEALGLSEQYF	TGCGCCAGCAGTGAGGCCTTGGGGTTAAGCGAGCAGTACTTC
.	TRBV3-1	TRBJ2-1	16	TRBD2	CASSTQAGGFYNEQFF	TGTGCCAGCAGCACTCAAGCGGGAGGGTTCTACAATGAGCAGTTCTTC
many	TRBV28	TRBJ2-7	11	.	CAKPAPREQYF	TGTGCCAAGCCGGCCCCACGCGAGCAGTACTTC
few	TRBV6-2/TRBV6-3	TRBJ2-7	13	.	CASSYGGSNEQYF	TGTGCCAGCAGTTACGGGGGCTCCAACGAGCAGTACTTC
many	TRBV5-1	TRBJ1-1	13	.	CASGRTVNTEAFF	TGCGCCAGCGGCCGGACGGTGAACACTGAAGCTTTCTTT
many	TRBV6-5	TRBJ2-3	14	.	CASRISMGPHTQYF	TGTGCCAGCAGGATCTCGATGGGGCCCCATACGCAGTATTTT
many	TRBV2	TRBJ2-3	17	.	CASSFRAGISSTDTQYF	TGTGCCAGCAGCTTCCGAGCAGGTATTTCTAGCACAGATACGCAGTATTTT
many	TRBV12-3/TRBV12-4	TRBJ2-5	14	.	CASSLVFGQETQYF	TGTGCCAGCAGTTTAGTTTTCGGCCAAGAGACCCAGTACTTC
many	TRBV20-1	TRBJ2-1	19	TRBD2	CSARSGLAGGTSSYNEQFF	TGCAGTGCTAGAAGCGGACTAGCGGGAGGGACGAGCTCCTACAATGAGCAGTTCTTC
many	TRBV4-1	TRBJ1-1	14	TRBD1	CASSLGQWNTEAFF	TGCGCCAGCAGCCTGGGACAGTGGAACACTGAAGCTTTCTTT
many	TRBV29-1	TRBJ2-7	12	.	CSVEDLGYEQYF	TGCAGCGTTGAAGATCTGGGTTACGAGCAGTACTTC
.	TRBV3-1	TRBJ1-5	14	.	CASSWSNSNQPQHF	TGTGCCAGCAGCTGGTCGAATAGCAATCAGCCCCAGCATTTT
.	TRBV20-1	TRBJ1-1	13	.	CSASVRRMTEAFF	TGCAGTGCTAGTGTTAGGAGGATGACTGAAGCTTTCTTT
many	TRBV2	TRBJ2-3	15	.	CASSEMATRTDTQYF	TGTGCCAGCAGTGAAATGGCGACCCGCACAGATACGCAGTATTTT